The entry below gives a single T cell receptor beta chain sequence along with its context. Its cognate antigen is unknown. These data come from a study of CD8 T cells in ankylosing spondylitis. Germline CDR1 reads SGHTA; CDR2 reads FQGTGA. V gave up 5 bases and J gave up 7 bases, with 9 bases separating them. The CDR3 extends over 11 amino acids. Study conclusions and caveats: Ankylosing spondylitis blood appeared to carry a characteristic TCR beta motif of roughly 8 highly homologous variants. From matched ankylosing spondylitis synovial fluid, disease-linked clones were reportedly recovered at significantly enriched levels. Disease-associated clones were CD8+ and fairly uncommon in peripheral blood. A subset of motif variants has previously been described in the synovial fluid and blood of reactive arthritis.

By quantitative 5'-RACE with molecular barcodes, the TCR beta libraries were made. TCRdb recomputed calls from the 5' RACE reads with MiXCR, one row per CDR3 protein. The sample contains 650,000 to 800,000 distinct CDR3 sequences, around 19% of which appear only once. The sequenced sample was blood, either unsorted or a sorted T cell fraction (not recorded which). The chain has TRBV7-3 and TRBJ2-7; D is undetermined. The TCR sequence derives from a male donor with ankylosing spondylitis. In DNA, the CDR3 is TGTGCCAGCAGCCCCCTGGGAGAGCAGTACTTC. Translation gives CASSPLGEQYF. The complete variable domain, with remaining parts taken from reference TRBV7-3 and TRBJ2-7, reads GAGVSQTPSNKVTEKGKYVELRCDPISGHTALYWYRQSLGQGPEFLIYFQGTGAADDSGLPNDRFFAVRPEGSVSTLKIQRTERGDSAVYLCASSPLGEQYFGPGTRLTVT.